This T cell receptor (beta chain) stems from a study of OX40 agonist ivuxolimab in advanced cancers. At the level of the whole study: Ivuxolimab, which targeted the costimulatory receptor OX40 (CD134), was an agonistic, fully human IgG2 monoclonal antibody. A male proportion of 82.7% and a mean age of 60 years, ranging from 23 to 79, were recorded for the dose-escalation cohort. Patients were allowed to have had prior anti-PD-1, anti-PD-L1 or anti-CTLA-4 therapy, and 40% of the dose-escalation patients had previously received checkpoint inhibitors. Of the roughly 51 patients in dose escalation, about 20 had hepatocellular carcinoma, about 15 had melanoma, 9 had renal cell carcinoma and 9 had head and neck cancer. The paper describes the monotherapy dose-escalation part (N of about 50 patients) of the phase I trial of ivuxolimab. Peripheral TCRbeta sequencing was intended to test whether TCR sequence diversity was altered and clonal T-cell expansion was caused by ivuxolimab. Partial responses occurred in three dose-escalation patients, of whom one had hepatocellular carcinoma and two had cutaneous melanoma. Intravenous ivuxolimab was administered to patients every 2 weeks at six dose levels: 0.01, 0.1, 0.3, 1.5, 3 and 10 mg/kg. Overall study results and their limits: At doses from 0.1 to 3.0 mg/kg, clonal expansion was seen in both CD4+ and CD8+ blood T cells between baseline and week 6. In the 0.1-3.0 mg/kg groups, partial responders had among the lowest normalized peripheral clonal expansion, particularly in CD8+ T cells. Which antigens the clonally expanded peripheral T cells were specific for was not determined. Low levels of normalized T-cell clonal expansion were also seen in some nonresponding patients. After ivuxolimab, CD8+ T cells had more expanded clones than CD4+ T cells on average.

On this clone itself: Its antigen is not yet known. It has no much larger one-base neighbor in the sample; base qualities were not kept.

To sequence the TCRbeta CDR3 region, genomic DNA was isolated from the sorted cells. The immunoSEQ Assay was used to sequence the TCRbeta CDR3 regions. TCRdb obtained this table from immuneACCESS and retained in-frame rearrangements with V and J assigned. These tables miss some clones; where compared with another copy, unresolved V genes account for less than half of the shortfall, and the remainder is unexplained. The sample records 30,000 or so clones, over 60% of which are singletons. Roughly 25% of the sample rests with the top ten. The CDR3 holds 11 amino acids from the cysteine to the phenylalanine. The kept DNA is CDR3 alone, 33 bases in frame from the first base. Per the germline V gene, MNHEY is the CDR1 and SVGAGI is the CDR2. V and J lose 2 bases and 8 bases, and a span of 3 bases separates them. Patients with a history of autoimmune disease or receiving systemic immunosuppression were excluded from the trial. Peripheral blood for TCR sequencing was collected from all dose cohorts at baseline, on cycle 4 day 1, and on cycle 7 day 1. Samples were obtained from an open-label, multicenter, first-in-human phase I dose-escalation trial of ivuxolimab. Adults with locally advanced or metastatic melanoma, renal cell carcinoma, hepatocellular carcinoma or head and neck squamous cell carcinoma were enrolled in the trial. Before TCR sequencing, CD4+ and CD8+ T cells were separately sorted from peripheral blood.

The sequence was obtained from an adult with an advanced solid tumor such as melanoma, head and neck, liver or kidney cancer. Here the chain combines TRBV6-5 and TRBJ1-4; the D gene is unclear. The input for sequencing was CD4+ or CD8+ T cells sorted from blood, taken in a trial of the OX40 agonist ivuxolimab. The nucleotide sequence is TGTGCCAGCAGTTACCAGGAAAAACTGTTTTTT. It specifies CASSYQEKLFF.